The 26 T cell receptor beta chains given below trace back to one sample, sequenced in a study of T cell changes during pregnancy in multiple sclerosis. Method: immunoSEQ multiplex PCR; TCRdb's copy keeps in-frame clones and lacks some. This table has under 65,000 clones, more than 90% appearing once. The sequencing used peripheral blood, collected in the first trimester of pregnancy. The receptors derive from a female donor in good health, enrolled as a control in a pregnancy study.

The rearrangement joins TRBV12-5 to TRBJ2-7, with D perhaps matching TRBD1 (5 bases). Germline loops: CDR1 LGHNT, CDR2 FRNRAP. Trimming left V 0 bases short and J 6 bases short, with 12 bases between. The CDR3 totals 14 residues. The CDR3 loop reads CASGLVWSGIEQYF. DNA of the CDR3: TGTGCTAGTGGTTTGGTATGGTCAGGGATCGAGCAGTACTTC.

This chain uses TRBV5-4 with TRBJ2-3; 8 bases are a match to TRBD2. Germline CDR1 SGHNT, CDR2 YYREEE (reference sequence). The trim removed 4 bases at V and 1 base at J, leaving 2 bases unmatched. CDR3 length: 14 amino acids. The CDR3 DNA reads as TGTGCCAGCAGCAAGACTAGCGGCACAGATACGCAGTATTTT. Encoded protein: CASSKTSGTDTQYF.

The rearrangement uses TRBV14 and TRBJ2-7, with 9 positions matching TRBD1. CDR1 is SGHDN, CDR2 FVKESK, per germline. V was pared by 5 bases and J by 3 bases, with 11 bases of the junction left unmatched. The CDR3 has 16 residues. CDR3 amino acids: CASSSSSGTGHYEQYF. In DNA, the CDR3 is TGTGCCAGCAGCTCAAGCTCCGGGACAGGGCACTACGAGCAGTACTTC.

V and J are TRBV6-6 and TRBJ1-1, with D possibly matching TRBD1 (5 bases). CDR1 is MNHNY and CDR2 is SVGAGI in the germline V gene (reference sequence). The CDR3 extends over 14 amino acids. The V and J ends lost 3 bases and 0 bases respectively, with 8 bases between them. The CDR3 region has the DNA TGTGCCAGCAGTTATAGACAGATGAACACTGAAGCTTTCTTT. Its protein is CASSYRQMNTEAFF.

The chain carries TRBV5-1 and TRBJ2-1; D might be TRBD2 (6 bases). Germline CDR1 reads SGHRS; CDR2 reads YFSETQ. CDR3 size: 18 residues. The V and J ends lost 0 bases and 6 bases respectively, with 22 bases between them. The chain's CDR3 is CASSLGRVWREEVNEQFF. In DNA, the CDR3 is TGCGCCAGCAGCTTGGGCCGAGTTTGGCGGGAAGAAGTCAATGAGCAGTTCTTC. Looking up the rest from reference TRBV5-1 and TRBJ2-1 gives the full variable domain: KAGVTQTPRYLIKTRGQQVTLSCSPISGHRSVSWYQQTPGQGLQFLFEYFSETQRNKGNFPGRFSGRQFSNSRSEMNVSTLELGDSALYLCASSLGRVWREEVNEQFFGPGTRLTVL.

DNA of the CDR3: TGTGCCAGCAGCTTGACGGGCGACAGGGTTAACTATGGCTACACCTTC. Protein sequence: CASSLTGDRVNYGYTF. V usage is TRBV7-9 and J usage is TRBJ1-2, with TRBD1 matching 7 bases. The CDR3 consists of 16 residues. Trimming at V came to 3 bases and at J to 1 base, leaving 8 bases not matched to a gene. The V gene's germline CDR1 is SEHNR and CDR2 FQNEAQ (reference sequence).

CDR3 amino acids: CASSNVGQGGNQPQHF. CDR3 nucleotides: TGTGCCAGTAGTAATGTAGGACAGGGTGGCAATCAGCCCCAGCATTTT. The J gene is TRBJ1-5, the V gene TRBV19; the match to TRBD1 covers 8 bases. CDR3 length: 16 amino acids. Trimming took 4 bases from V and 2 from J; bases not matched to a gene: 7. The germline V gene has CDR1 LNHDA and CDR2 SQIVND (reference sequence).

This chain connects TRBV7-2 to TRBJ2-1; possibly TRBD2 for D (5 bases). V gave up 5 bases and J gave up 6 bases, with 17 bases separating them. Germline lookup yields CDR1 SGHTA and CDR2 FQGNSA. This CDR3 has 15 amino acids. The chain's CDR3 is CASSVGNRIFNEQFF. The CDR3 coding sequence is TGTGCCAGCAGCGTCGGGAACCGGATATTCAATGAGCAGTTCTTC. Using reference TRBV7-2 and TRBJ2-1 for the parts outside the CDR3, the full variable domain is GAGVSQSPSNKVTEKGKDVELRCDPISGHTALYWYRQSLGQGLEFLIYFQGNSAPDKSGLPSDRFSAERTGGSVSTLTIQRTQQEDSAVYLCASSVGNRIFNEQFFGPGTRLTVL.

The J gene is TRBJ1-1, the V gene TRBV5-1; a weak D match, TRBD1 (5 bases). The ends were cut back, 2 bases at V and 4 bases at J, with 12 bases in the middle. Germline V lookup: CDR1 SGHRS, CDR2 YFSETQ. CDR3 length equals 14 residues. As DNA, the CDR3 is TGCGCCAGCAGCTTTTCCGGGGGAGCCACTGAAGCTTTCTTT. It specifies CASSFSGGATEAFF.

Regarding this clone: No DNA is shown, since the ends of the CDR3 on it are uncertain; the CDR3 is the one TCRdb lists. The chain has TRBV7-9 and TRBJ2-2; the table's D call, TRBD1, has no DNA check behind it. The CDR3 numbers 14 amino acids, ends counted. Germline lookup yields CDR1 SEHNR and CDR2 FQNEAQ (reference sequence). The CDR3 spells CASSSTLGPGELFF.

The CDR3 spells CASSGREAAPADTQYF. In DNA form, the CDR3 reads TGTGCCAGCAGTGGCCGTGAAGCGGCGCCCGCAGATACGCAGTATTTT. The V and J genes are TRBV25-1 and TRBJ2-3, with D maybe TRBD2 (5 bases). Germline V CDR1 and CDR2: MGHDK, SYGVNS. The CDR3 consists of 16 residues. Trimming shortened V by 4 bases and J by 4 bases, and 18 bases separated the two germline ends.

The chain combines TRBV9 with TRBJ1-5, with 11 bases fitting TRBD1. J was trimmed by 7 bases and V by 4 bases; bases with no gene match: 4. This CDR3 has 14 amino acids. Germline V CDR1 and CDR2: SGDLS, YYNGEE. The DNA for the CDR3 is TGTGCCAGCAGCCTAGGGACAGGGGGGCAGCCCCAGCATTTT. It codes for CASSLGTGGQPQHF.

This chain connects TRBV7-3 to TRBJ2-7, with TRBD1 matching 9 bases. The trim removed 6 bases at V and 0 bases at J, leaving 6 bases unmatched. The CDR3 runs to 15 residues. Germline V lookup: CDR1 SGHTA, CDR2 FQGTGA. The CDR3 DNA reads TGTGCCAGCAGTTTGGGACAGGGAAGCTCCTACGAGCAGTACTTC. Translation: CASSLGQGSSYEQYF.

This chain joins TRBV5-4 and TRBJ2-2, with TRBD2 matching over 14 bases. This CDR3 region has 15 residues. Losses at the gene ends were 4 bases for V and 8 bases for J; bases not matched to a gene: 4. CDR1 is SGHNT and CDR2 is YYREEE in the germline V gene (reference sequence). CDR3 nucleotide sequence: TGTGCCAGCAGCCCCGGGACTAGCGGGAGAGGGGAGCTGTTTTTT. It codes for CASSPGTSGRGELFF.

This clone has only one observation. The chain combines TRBV7-8 with TRBJ1-6; D is possibly TRBD1 (6 bases). V lost 3 bases to trimming and J lost 0 bases, with 15 bases between them. Germline-derived CDR1 and CDR2 are SGHVS and FQNEAQ. This CDR3 comprises 18 residues. The CDR3 is CASSFTTGTISYNSPLHF. The CDR3 DNA reads as TGTGCCAGCAGCTTTACGACAGGAACAATCTCCTATAATTCACCCCTCCACTTT.

This clone came up once. The chain employs TRBV28 and TRBJ2-7; TRBD1 aligns across 7 bases. CDR3 length: 18 amino acids. Trimming at V came to 7 bases and at J to 3 bases, leaving 21 bases not matched to a gene. Germline assignment: CDR1 MDHEN and CDR2 SYDVKM. The CDR3 reads CASKEFIGDSRLDYEQYF. The CDR3 DNA reads as TGTGCCAGCAAAGAGTTTATTGGGGACAGCCGTTTAGACTACGAGCAGTACTTC.

The chain couples TRBV6-5 to TRBJ1-2, with D possibly TRBD1 on 6 matching bases. V lost 6 bases and J 2 bases, leaving 7 bases between the germline ends. The CDR3 extends over 12 amino acids. Germline-derived CDR1 and CDR2 are MNHEY and SVGAGI. The CDR3 DNA reads as TGTGCCAGCAGCCAGGGGAACTATGGCTACACCTTC. Its protein product is CASSQGNYGYTF.

The CDR3 region is CASSVDYLSYEQYF. CDR3 coding DNA: TGTGCCAGCAGTGTGGACTACCTTAGCTACGAGCAGTACTTC. J is TRBJ2-7 and V is TRBV27, with a tentative D call TRBD2 (6 bases). Trimming took 5 bases from V and 3 from J, leaving 14 bases between them. The V gene's germline CDR1 is MNHEY and CDR2 SMNVEV (reference sequence). This CDR3 comprises 14 residues.

This chain uses TRBV5-1 with TRBJ2-2; D call uncertain. Germline values: CDR1 SGHRS, CDR2 YFSETQ. V was trimmed by 1 base and J by 1 base, leaving 5 bases between them. The CDR3 runs 14 residues. Here the CDR3 reads CASSLTGNTGELFF. The CDR3 DNA sequence: TGCGCCAGCAGCTTGACGGGGAACACCGGGGAGCTGTTTTTT.

The count of this clone is one. The rearrangement links TRBV9 to TRBJ1-2; 9 bases are a match to TRBD1. The V gene end was trimmed by 2 bases and the J gene end by 0 bases; junction bases not matched to a gene: 8. Germline values: CDR1 SGDLS, CDR2 YYNGEE. CDR3 size: 17 residues. CDR3 sequence: CASSVMTGGYPNYGYTF. In DNA, the CDR3 is TGTGCCAGCAGCGTTATGACAGGGGGATATCCTAACTATGGCTACACCTTC.

The chain combines TRBV25-1 with TRBJ1-2; 9 nucleotides agree with TRBD1. The CDR3 extends over 12 amino acids. CDR1 and CDR2 (germline): MGHDK, SYGVNS. V trimming: 6 bases; J trimming: 4 bases; junction bases outside the gene matches: 0. The CDR3: CASRTGGYGYTF. DNA for the CDR3: TGTGCCAGCAGGACAGGGGGCTATGGCTACACCTTC.

A single count supports this clone. V usage is TRBV27 and J usage is TRBJ1-1, with D perhaps TRBD1 (5 bases). The length of the CDR3 is 16 residues. Deletions cut 3 bases from V and 5 bases from J, with 19 bases between. Germline values: CDR1 MNHEY, CDR2 SMNVEV (reference sequence). As DNA, the CDR3 is TGTGCCAGCAGTTTTCATCCAGGGTCTTGGGGTACTGAAGCTTTCTTT. Its protein is CASSFHPGSWGTEAFF.

The chain links TRBV7-3 to TRBJ2-3, with 10 bases matching TRBD1. The CDR3 spans 15 residues. Germline CDR1 reads SGHTA; CDR2 reads FQGTGA. Trimming cost V 5 bases and J 4 bases; bases outside gene matches: 6. The CDR3 loop reads CASSLTGGVSDTQYF. The DNA of the CDR3 is TGTGCCAGCAGCCTGACAGGGGGCGTTTCAGATACGCAGTATTTT.

The count of this clone is one. The chain carries TRBV11-3 and TRBJ2-7; TRBD2 is a possible D gene (6 bases). Per germline, CDR1 SGHNT and CDR2 YENEEA. The CDR3 extends over 13 amino acids. Between the trimmed V and J ends, which lost 3 bases and 7 bases, there was a span of 13 bases. The CDR3: CASSLMGGREQYF. CDR3 nucleotide sequence: TGTGCCAGCAGCTTGATGGGAGGACGAGAGCAGTACTTC.

This chain joins TRBV11-3 and TRBJ2-2, with TRBD1 identical over 7 bases. The J segment lost 1 base and the V segment lost 5 bases, leaving 4 bases of the junction unmatched. Germline CDR1 is SGHNT and CDR2 is YENEEA. The CDR3 runs to 15 residues. CDR3 loop: CASSPRTGNTGELFF. The DNA for the CDR3 is TGTGCCAGCAGCCCCCGGACAGGGAACACCGGGGAGCTGTTTTTT.

The V gene is TRBV6-5, the J gene TRBJ2-1; 10 bases line up with TRBD2. Germline values: CDR1 MNHEY, CDR2 SVGAGI. The CDR3 is 13 residues long. After removal of 6 bases from V and 7 bases from J, the junction contained 3 bases not matched to a gene. The CDR3 here is CASRGAGGNEQFF. In nucleotides, the CDR3 is TGTGCCAGCAGGGGAGCGGGAGGGAATGAGCAGTTCTTC.